This T cell receptor (beta chain) was identified in a study of cytomegalovirus exposure and HLA in healthy donors. This clone has a single count. This CDR3 has 12 amino acids. Per germline, CDR1 MGHDK and CDR2 SYGVNS. V lost 5 bases, J lost 6 bases, and 10 bases lay in between. 13 Jbeta primers and 60 Vbeta primers were used for the PCR. Measured with immunoSEQ multiplex PCR; TCRdb has only the in-frame clones, and not every one. The sample includes approximately 73,000 clones, over 55% of them seen just once. Sequencing was done on a sample of PBMCs. The origin of this receptor is a man in his thirties or forties in good health and CMV-seropositive. The V gene is TRBV25-1, the J gene TRBJ1-1; perhaps TRBD1 as D (5 bases). The CDR3 DNA reads as TGTGCCAGCAGTACGATAGGGGCTGAAGCTTTCTTT. Its translation: CASSTIGAEAFF.